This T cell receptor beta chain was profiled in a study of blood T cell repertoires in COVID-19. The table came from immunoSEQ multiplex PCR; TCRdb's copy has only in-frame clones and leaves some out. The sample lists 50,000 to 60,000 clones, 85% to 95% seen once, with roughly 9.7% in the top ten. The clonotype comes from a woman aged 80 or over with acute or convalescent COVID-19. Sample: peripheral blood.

CDR3: CASSVMSSGHSYEQYF. Here the CDR3 DNA reads TGTGCCAGCAGCGTTATGTCTAGCGGCCACTCCTACGAGCAGTACTTC. The V and J genes are TRBV25-1 and TRBJ2-7; TRBD2 matches at 7 bases. V lost 6 bases and J lost 0; bases outside the gene matches: 11. The CDR3 sequence is 16 residues long. From germline, CDR1 is MGHDK and CDR2 SYGVNS.